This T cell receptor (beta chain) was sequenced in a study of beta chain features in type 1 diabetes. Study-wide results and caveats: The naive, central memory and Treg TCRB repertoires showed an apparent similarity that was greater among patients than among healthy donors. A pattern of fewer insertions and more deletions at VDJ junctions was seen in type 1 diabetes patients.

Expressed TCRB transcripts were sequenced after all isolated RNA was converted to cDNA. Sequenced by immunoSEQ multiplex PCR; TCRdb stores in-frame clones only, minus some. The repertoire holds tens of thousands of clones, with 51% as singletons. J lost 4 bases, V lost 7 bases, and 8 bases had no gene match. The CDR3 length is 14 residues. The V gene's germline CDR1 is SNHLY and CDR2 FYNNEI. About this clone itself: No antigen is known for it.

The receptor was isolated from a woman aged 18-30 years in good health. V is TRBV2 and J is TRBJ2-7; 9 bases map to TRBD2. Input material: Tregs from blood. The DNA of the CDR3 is TGTGCCAGCAAGGGGGGACTAGCTAGGTACGAGCAGTACTTC. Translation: CASKGGLARYEQYF.